These 28 T cell receptor beta chains came from one sample sequenced in a study of shared T cell receptors in the human thymus. Sequencing used immunoSEQ multiplex PCR; TCRdb keeps in-frame clones, though not all of them. The data contain roughly 700,000 clones, approximately 87% of them singletons. The same sample was also studied in work on human thymus T cells.

Material: thymocytes. The receptors come from a boy in the first two years of life with a congenital heart defect.

This chain connects TRBV2 to TRBJ2-5; D gene ambiguous. The CDR3 has 14 amino acids. CDR1 and CDR2 (germline): SNHLY, FYNNEI. The ends were cut back, 1 base at V and 1 base at J, with 7 bases in the middle. The CDR3 DNA sequence: TGTGCCAGCAGTGAAGACAGCATCCAAGAGACCCAGTACTTC. Translated: CASSEDSIQETQYF.

The DNA of the CDR3 is TGCGCCAGCAGCTTGGGGACAGGGGACGAGCAGTACTTC. Its protein product is CASSLGTGDEQYF. J is TRBJ2-7 and V is TRBV5-1; 9 nucleotides align to TRBD1. From germline, CDR1 is SGHRS and CDR2 YFSETQ. The CDR3 has 13 amino acids. V lost 0 bases, J lost 5 bases, and 0 bases stayed unmatched.

The chain combines TRBV4-3 with TRBJ1-6; no definite D call. Germline CDR1 and CDR2: LGHNA and YSLEER. V was pared by 0 bases and J by 11 bases, with 8 bases between. This CDR3 has 13 residues. Here the CDR3 reads CASSQDLEPPLHF. The CDR3 region has the DNA TGCGCCAGCAGCCAAGATCTCGAGCCACCCCTCCACTTT.

This sequence joins TRBV27 and TRBJ2-7; TRBD1 matches 9 bases. Germline CDR1 reads MNHEY; CDR2 reads SMNVEV (reference sequence). The length of the CDR3 is 20 residues. V was pared by 4 bases and J by 0 bases, with 19 bases of the junction left unmatched. The CDR3 loop reads CASSYSSGTGSSGHSYEQYF. CDR3 coding DNA: TGTGCCAGCAGTTACTCCTCCGGGACAGGGTCCAGCGGCCACTCCTACGAGCAGTACTTC.

V usage is TRBV7-6 and J usage is TRBJ1-2; no definite D call. Germline V lookup: CDR1 SGHVS, CDR2 FNYEAQ. V gave up 5 bases and J gave up 5 bases, with 36 bases separating them. This CDR3 is built from 21 residues. CDR3 protein: CASSMVGGPGPTTVYSYGYTF. CDR3 DNA sequence: TGTGCCAGCAGCATGGTGGGAGGGCCTGGCCCAACAACGGTTTATTCGTATGGCTACACCTTC.

This clone came up once. The chain links TRBV27 to TRBJ2-4, with 8 bases lining up with TRBD1. The CDR3 runs to 14 residues. Germline V gives CDR1 MNHEY, CDR2 SMNVEV (reference sequence). Losses at the gene ends were 7 bases for V and 5 bases for J; bases not matched to a gene: 7. The CDR3 is CASNTGGRENIQYF. DNA for the CDR3: TGTGCCAGCAATACAGGGGGAAGGGAAAACATTCAGTACTTC.

The chain is built from TRBV4-1 and TRBJ2-3, with a possible D match to TRBD1 (5 bases). V was cut by 4 bases and J by 2 bases, with 19 bases left in between. CDR1 MGHRA and CDR2 YSYEKL come from the germline V gene. The CDR3 extends over 17 amino acids. As DNA, the CDR3 is TGCGCCAGCAGCCTCACCCCCTGGTCAGGGAACACAGATACGCAGTATTTT. Its protein product is CASSLTPWSGNTDTQYF.

The V and J genes are TRBV15 and TRBJ2-7; 10 bases match TRBD1. This CDR3 is built from 12 residues. CDR1 and CDR2 (germline): LNHNV, YYDKDF (reference sequence). With 8 bases clipped from V and 4 bases from J, the junction kept 2 bases outside the gene matches. Written as DNA, the CDR3 is TGTGCCACCGGACAGGGGGGTTACGAGCAGTACTTC. It encodes CATGQGGYEQYF.

The CDR3 loop reads CASSSVSPSYEQYF. Here the CDR3 DNA reads TGTGCCAGCTCCTCAGTCTCCCCCTCCTACGAGCAGTACTTC. The rearrangement joins TRBV27 to TRBJ2-7; D gene ambiguous. This CDR3 comprises 14 residues. CDR1 and CDR2 (germline): MNHEY, SMNVEV (reference sequence). The ends were cut back, 8 bases at V and 0 bases at J, with 14 bases in the middle.

The rearrangement joins TRBV9 to TRBJ1-5, with 7 bases identical to TRBD1. In germline, CDR1 is SGDLS, CDR2 YYNGEE. V shed 4 bases, J shed 3 bases, and the junction held 7 bases outside the gene matches. This CDR3 has 15 amino acids. The CDR3 spells CASSQTGSPNQPQHF. The CDR3, as DNA: TGTGCCAGCAGCCAGACAGGGTCCCCCAATCAGCCCCAGCATTTT.

The rearrangement links TRBV9 to TRBJ2-2; 8 bases match TRBD2. The germline gives CDR1 SGDLS, CDR2 YYNGEE. V shed 0 bases, J shed 9 bases, and the junction held 10 bases outside the gene matches. This CDR3 has 16 residues. CDR3 nucleotides: TGTGCCAGCAGCGTAGAGGCGGGAGGCCACCGGAGGGAGCTGTTTTTT. Translating gives CASSVEAGGHRRELFF.

CDR3 region: CASSGSSGRSYEQYF. For the CDR3, the DNA is TGTGCCAGTAGTGGGAGTAGCGGGAGATCCTACGAGCAGTACTTC. The chain joins TRBV19 to TRBJ2-7, with 9 bases fitting TRBD2. This CDR3 has 15 residues. The germline gives CDR1 LNHDA, CDR2 SQIVND (reference sequence). Germline trimming cut 5 bases from V and 1 base from J; bases unmatched to any gene: 6.

This rearrangement joins TRBV10-2 to TRBJ1-2; D uncertain. Trimming pared 8 bases from V and 6 bases from J, leaving 19 bases between. The V gene's germline CDR1 is WSHSY and CDR2 SAAADI. This CDR3 region has 14 residues. CDR3 coding DNA: TGCGCCAGCCTCTCGTCGGCGCCCGGGGATGGCTACACCTTC. Protein: CASLSSAPGDGYTF.

The chain couples TRBV30 to TRBJ1-4, with D perhaps TRBD1 (5 bases). V lost 2 bases, J lost 3 bases, and 13 bases lay in between. The CDR3 totals 15 residues. From germline, CDR1 is GTSNPN and CDR2 SVGIG (reference sequence). Here the CDR3 reads CAWSLEGRANEKLFF. The CDR3 DNA follows: TGTGCCTGGAGTTTGGAGGGGCGGGCTAATGAAAAACTGTTTTTT.

This clone was observed once. The gene calls are TRBV7-6 and TRBJ1-2; D might be TRBD1 (6 bases). The CDR3 extends over 16 amino acids. V was shortened by 1 base and J by 2 bases, with 14 bases between the two germline ends. CDR1 is SGHVS and CDR2 is FNYEAQ in the germline V gene. The DNA for the CDR3 is TGTGCCAGCAGCTTAGGGGAGACAGGACTCAACTATGGCTACACCTTC. Translated, it gives CASSLGETGLNYGYTF. The full variable domain, in which reference TRBV7-6 and TRBJ1-2 provide the parts outside the CDR3, is GAGVSQSPRYKVTKRGQDVALRCDPISGHVSLYWYRQALGQGPEFLTYFNYEAQQDKSGLPNDRFSAERPEGSISTLTIQRTEQRDSAMYRCASSLGETGLNYGYTFGSGTRLTVV.

Points on this clone: This specimen includes other DNA sequences encoding the same CDR3. The rearrangement links TRBV18 to TRBJ2-1; possibly TRBD1 for D (6 bases). The germline CDR1 and CDR2 sequences are KGHSH and LQKENI. Trimming cost V 3 bases and J 5 bases, with 14 bases left between them. The CDR3 is 15 amino acids. This CDR3 reads CASSPVETGDNEQFF. The CDR3 coding sequence is TGTGCCAGCTCACCTGTCGAGACAGGAGACAATGAGCAGTTCTTC.

This clone was picked up a small number of times. The chain has TRBV29-1 and TRBJ2-5; 9 nucleotides match TRBD2. Germline CDR1 reads SQVTM; CDR2 reads ANQGSEA. Germline trimming cut 7 bases from V and 4 bases from J; bases unmatched to any gene: 16. CDR3 size: 16 residues. CDR3 in DNA: TGCAGCGCCACGTTCCTCATGCGGGAGGGAGGAGAGACCCAGTACTTC. It is translated as CSATFLMREGGETQYF.

The table lists this clone with a few counts. The chain joins TRBV4-3 to TRBJ2-1; TRBD2 agrees at 7 bases. V lost 1 base and J lost 3; bases outside the gene matches: 3. This CDR3 is built from 15 residues. Germline CDR1 LGHNA, CDR2 YSLEER. The CDR3 DNA reads as TGCGCCAGCAGCCAAGTGGGACTAATCTACAATGAGCAGTTCTTC. This sequence encodes CASSQVGLIYNEQFF.

CDR3 loop: CASSDSAGADNEQFF. The CDR3 nucleotides are TGTGCCAGCAGTGACTCGGCGGGAGCGGACAATGAGCAGTTCTTC. The V gene is TRBV6-4, the J gene TRBJ2-1; 7 bases fit TRBD2. Germline CDR1 is MRHNA and CDR2 is SNTAGT. This CDR3 has 15 residues. The ends lost 0 bases at V and 5 bases at J; junction bases unmatched: 4.

In this sample, this clone turned up a few times. The chain combines TRBV18 with TRBJ2-2, with TRBD1 matching 11 bases. This CDR3 region has 17 residues. The ends lost 3 bases at V and 6 bases at J; junction bases unmatched: 9. The germline V gene encodes CDR1 KGHSH and CDR2 LQKENI. The CDR3 DNA reads TGTGCCAGCTCACCGACTACCGGGACAGGGGGGCCCGGGGAGCTGTTTTTT. This translates into CASSPTTGTGGPGELFF.

The J gene is TRBJ1-2, the V gene TRBV7-9, with 9 bases lining up with TRBD1. In germline, CDR1 is SEHNR, CDR2 FQNEAQ (reference sequence). The CDR3 extends over 19 amino acids. Trimming removed 1 base from V and 6 bases from J; junction bases left unmatched: 18. DNA of the CDR3: TGTGCCAGCAGCTTAGAAACCACAACCCCGGGACAGGGTGGCGATGGCTACACCTTC. This encodes CASSLETTTPGQGGDGYTF.

The V call is TRBV29-1, the J call TRBJ2-1, with 11 bases matching TRBD1. V was clipped by 6 bases and J by 7 bases; unmatched bases: 8. The length of the CDR3 is 14 residues. The germline CDR1 and CDR2 sequences are SQVTM and ANQGSEA. CDR3 DNA: TGCAGCGTAGACCTGGGACAGGGGGTGAATGAGCAGTTCTTC. Protein: CSVDLGQGVNEQFF.

This clone was detected only once. The chain combines TRBV5-4 with TRBJ2-5; the match to TRBD2 covers 9 bases. Looked up from germline, CDR1 is SGHNT and CDR2 is YYREEE (reference sequence). The CDR3 is made up of 13 amino acids. V trimming: 5 bases; J trimming: 3 bases; junction bases outside the gene matches: 2. The CDR3 protein is CASRAGGEETQYF. The DNA for the CDR3 is TGTGCCAGCAGGGCGGGGGGGGAAGAGACCCAGTACTTC.

Only one count was recorded for this clone. This chain connects TRBV27 to TRBJ1-5, with D possibly being TRBD1 (6 bases). The CDR3 is made up of 16 amino acids. Per the germline V gene, CDR1 is MNHEY and CDR2 is SMNVEV (reference sequence). Trimming pared 6 bases from V and 0 bases from J, leaving 15 bases between. The CDR3 is CASSRGNGYSNQPQHF. The DNA for the CDR3 is TGTGCCAGCAGCAGGGGCAACGGTTATAGCAATCAGCCCCAGCATTTT.

This chain links TRBV27 with TRBJ2-7; 11 nucleotides align to TRBD2. The CDR3 contains 16 residues. V shed 5 bases, J shed 1 base, and the junction held 7 bases outside the gene matches. Germline V gene lookup returns CDR1 MNHEY and CDR2 SMNVEV (reference sequence). The chain's CDR3 is CASSHRGLAASYEQYF. Here the CDR3 DNA reads TGTGCCAGCAGTCACAGGGGACTAGCGGCTTCCTACGAGCAGTACTTC.

The chain carries TRBV7-6 and TRBJ1-2; 8 bases fit TRBD1. Germline V gene sequence: CDR1 SGHVS, CDR2 FNYEAQ. This CDR3 is 15 amino acids long. V lost 5 bases to trimming and J lost 4 bases; unmatched junction nucleotides: 9. The DNA of the CDR3 is TGTGCCAGCAGCCCTCGACAGGGGAGCCCCTATGGCTACACCTTC. It is translated as CASSPRQGSPYGYTF.

CDR3 in DNA: TGTGCCAGCGGCCGCGGAGGGAGACTAGGAAACACCGGGGAGCTGTTTTTT. Protein: CASGRGGRLGNTGELFF. The chain is built from TRBV27 and TRBJ2-2, with D perhaps matching TRBD2 (6 bases). The CDR3 loop spans 17 amino acids. The V and J ends lost 8 bases and 2 bases respectively, with 21 bases between them. Germline loops: CDR1 MNHEY, CDR2 SMNVEV (reference sequence).

This sequence joins TRBV28 and TRBJ2-5; possibly TRBD1 for D (8 bases). CDR1 MDHEN and CDR2 SYDVKM come from the germline V gene. The CDR3 runs 20 residues. The V and J ends lost 5 bases and 5 bases respectively, with 33 bases between them. CDR3 residues: CASSPRTGPRGLGGEETQYF. The CDR3 DNA reads TGTGCCAGCAGTCCCCGGACAGGGCCGCGCGGCCTGGGGGGGGAGGAGACCCAGTACTTC.